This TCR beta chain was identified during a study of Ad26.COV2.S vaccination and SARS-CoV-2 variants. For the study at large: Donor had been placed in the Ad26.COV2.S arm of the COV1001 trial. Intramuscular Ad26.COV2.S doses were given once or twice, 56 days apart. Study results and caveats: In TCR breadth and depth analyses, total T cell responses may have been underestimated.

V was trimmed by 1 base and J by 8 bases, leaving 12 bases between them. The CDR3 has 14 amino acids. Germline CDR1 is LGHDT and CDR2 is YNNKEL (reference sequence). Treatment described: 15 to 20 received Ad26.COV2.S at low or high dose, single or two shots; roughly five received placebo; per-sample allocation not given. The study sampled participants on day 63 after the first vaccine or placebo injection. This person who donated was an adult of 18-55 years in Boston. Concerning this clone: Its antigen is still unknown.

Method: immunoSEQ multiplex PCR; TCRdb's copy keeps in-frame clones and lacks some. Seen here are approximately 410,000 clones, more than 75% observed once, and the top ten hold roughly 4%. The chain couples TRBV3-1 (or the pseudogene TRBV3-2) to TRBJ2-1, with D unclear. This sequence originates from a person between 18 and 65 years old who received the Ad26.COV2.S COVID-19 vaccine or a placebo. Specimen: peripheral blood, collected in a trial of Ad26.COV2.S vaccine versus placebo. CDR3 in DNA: TGTGCCAGCAGCCAAGGTCGCCCTGGGTATGAGCAGTTCTTC. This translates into CASSQGRPGYEQFF.